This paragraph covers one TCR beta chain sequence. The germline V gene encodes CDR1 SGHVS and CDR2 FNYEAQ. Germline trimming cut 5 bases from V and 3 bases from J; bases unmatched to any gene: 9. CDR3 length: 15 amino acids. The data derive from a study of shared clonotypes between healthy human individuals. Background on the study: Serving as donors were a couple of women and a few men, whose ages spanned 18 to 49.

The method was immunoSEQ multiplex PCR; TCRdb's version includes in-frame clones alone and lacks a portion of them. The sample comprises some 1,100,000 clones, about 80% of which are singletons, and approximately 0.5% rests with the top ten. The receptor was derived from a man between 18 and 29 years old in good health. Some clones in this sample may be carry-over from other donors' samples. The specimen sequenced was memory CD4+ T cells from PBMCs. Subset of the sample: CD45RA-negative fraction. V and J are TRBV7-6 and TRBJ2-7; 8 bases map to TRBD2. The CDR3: CASSPQAGVFYEQYF. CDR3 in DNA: TGTGCCAGCAGCCCCCAAGCGGGAGTCTTCTACGAGCAGTACTTC.